This TCR beta chain was identified during a study of monozygotic twins with inflammatory bowel disease. The CDR3 covers 11 residues. Germline V gene lookup returns CDR1 SGHTA and CDR2 FQGNSA. TCRdb derives one entry per CDR3 protein from the 5' RACE reads, leaving out DNA. Recorded for this sample: 150,000 to 200,000 distinct CDR3 sequences. The clonotype was recovered from a human donor with ulcerative colitis or Crohn's disease, or a healthy co-twin of an affected twin (not recorded which). The sample was blood. The chain has TRBV7-2 and TRBJ1-1. The CDR3 is CASSFTREAFF.